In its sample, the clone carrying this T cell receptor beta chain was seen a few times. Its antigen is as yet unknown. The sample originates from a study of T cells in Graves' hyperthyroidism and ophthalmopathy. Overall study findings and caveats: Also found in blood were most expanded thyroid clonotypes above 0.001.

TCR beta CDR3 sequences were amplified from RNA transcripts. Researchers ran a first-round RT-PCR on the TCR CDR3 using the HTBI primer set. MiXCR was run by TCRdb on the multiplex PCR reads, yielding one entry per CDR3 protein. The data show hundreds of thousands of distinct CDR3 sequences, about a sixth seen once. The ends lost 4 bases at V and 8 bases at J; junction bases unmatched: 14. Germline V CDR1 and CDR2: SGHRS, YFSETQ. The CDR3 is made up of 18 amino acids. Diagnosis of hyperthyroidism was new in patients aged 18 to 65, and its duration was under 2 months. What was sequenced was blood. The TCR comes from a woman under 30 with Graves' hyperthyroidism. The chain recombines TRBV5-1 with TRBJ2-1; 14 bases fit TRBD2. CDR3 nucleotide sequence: TGCGCCAGCAGCAGGGGACTAGCGGGAGCGGGGACACCATATGAGCAGTTCTTC. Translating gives CASSRGLAGAGTPYEQFF.